The 10 T cell receptor beta chains given below trace back to one sample, sequenced in a study of OX40 agonist ivuxolimab in advanced cancers. Produced via immunoSEQ multiplex PCR; TCRdb's table is partial and in-frame only. Found here are 100,000 or so clones, around nine tenths of them singletons; the top ten hold around 0.16%. This specimen consisted of CD4+ or CD8+ T cells sorted from blood, obtained in a trial of the OX40 agonist ivuxolimab. These receptors were collected from an adult with an advanced solid tumor such as melanoma, head and neck, liver or kidney cancer.

This clone has more than one count but fewer than ten. The V and J genes are TRBV7-9 and TRBJ1-5, with D hard to call. Germline V CDR1 and CDR2: SEHNR, FQNEAQ (reference sequence). Trimming took 3 bases from V and 6 from J, leaving 9 bases between them. This CDR3 has 13 residues. CDR3 DNA sequence: TGTGCCAGCAGCTTTGGGGAAGCTCAGCCCCAGCATTTT. Translated: CASSFGEAQPQHF.

The chain uses TRBV2 and TRBJ1-3; weak D call: TRBD1 (5 bases). From germline, CDR1 is SNHLY and CDR2 FYNNEI. This CDR3 has 16 residues. The V and J ends lost 8 bases and 0 bases respectively, with 17 bases between them. CDR3 loop: CASAFLGGASGNTIYF. For the CDR3, the DNA is TGTGCCAGCGCCTTCCTAGGAGGGGCCTCTGGAAACACCATATATTTT. Full variable domain (remainder filled in from reference TRBV2 and TRBJ1-3): EPEVTQTPSHQVTQMGQEVILRCVPISNHLYFYWYRQILGQKVEFLVSFYNNEISEKSEIFDDQFSVERPDGSNFTLKIRSTKLEDSAMYFCASAFLGGASGNTIYFGEGSWLTVV.

CDR3: CATRRGQGNYNEQFF. The CDR3, as DNA: TGTGCCACCAGGCGGGGACAGGGGAATTACAATGAGCAGTTCTTC. This chain joins TRBV13 and TRBJ2-1; 10 nucleotides agree with TRBD1. In germline, CDR1 is PRHDT, CDR2 FYEKMQ (reference sequence). The CDR3 consists of 15 residues. J lost 4 bases, V lost 10 bases, and 10 bases had no gene match.

Only a few counts were recorded for this clone. The CDR3 region has the DNA TGCGCCAGCAGTGACCGGGGACAGCTCGCCCCTGAAGCTTTCTTT. Protein sequence: CASSDRGQLAPEAFF. V gene TRBV10-1 combines with J gene TRBJ1-1, with TRBD1 matching 7 bases. Germline assignment: CDR1 WNHNN and CDR2 SYGVQD (reference sequence). V was clipped by 3 bases and J by 6 bases; unmatched bases: 10. CDR3 length: 15 residues.

This clone appeared once. The chain employs TRBV19 and TRBJ1-6; D is unresolved. V lost 7 bases to trimming and J lost 6 bases, with 13 bases between them. This CDR3 is built from 14 residues. The germline V gene encodes CDR1 LNHDA and CDR2 SQIVND (reference sequence). The CDR3 here is CASKYPEPNSPLHF. In nucleotides, the CDR3 is TGTGCCAGTAAATACCCAGAGCCTAATTCACCCCTCCACTTT.

The rearrangement joins TRBV19 to TRBJ2-7, with D hard to call. V dropped 2 bases and J dropped 2 bases, with 13 bases sitting between them. The CDR3 extends over 15 amino acids. Germline-derived CDR1 and CDR2 are LNHDA and SQIVND (reference sequence). The CDR3 DNA sequence: TGTGCCAGTAGTATACACCTCTTCGGAACCTACGAGCAGTACTTC. It specifies CASSIHLFGTYEQYF. Full variable domain (outside the CDR3, taken from reference TRBV19 and TRBJ2-7): DGGITQSPKYLFRKEGQNVTLSCEQNLNHDAMYWYRQDPGQGLRLIYYSQIVNDFQKGDIAEGYSVSREKKESFPLTVTSAQKNPTAFYLCASSIHLFGTYEQYFGPGTRLTVT.

The rearrangement links TRBV15 to TRBJ1-1; D is unresolved. CDR3 length: 14 residues. Trimming took 2 bases from V and 0 from J, leaving 7 bases between them. CDR1 is LNHNV, CDR2 YYDKDF, per germline (reference sequence). CDR3 residues: CATSRRSMNTEAFF. DNA of the CDR3: TGTGCCACCAGCAGACGATCAATGAACACTGAAGCTTTCTTT.

This chain joins TRBV5-6 and TRBJ2-7, with D possibly being TRBD2 (5 bases). The CDR3 sequence is 13 residues long. Germline V CDR1 and CDR2: SGHDT, YYEEEE. Trimming pared 4 bases from V and 4 bases from J, leaving 12 bases between. CDR3 sequence: CASSLPSGYEQYF. The CDR3 DNA reads as TGTGCCAGCAGCCTTCCGTCGGGGTACGAGCAGTACTTC.

V is TRBV30 and J is TRBJ2-1, with TRBD2 as a possible D gene (5 bases). This CDR3 has 13 residues. V lost 0 bases to trimming and J lost 8 bases, with 11 bases between them. Germline V gives CDR1 GTSNPN, CDR2 SVGIG (reference sequence). The CDR3: CAWSVRGRDEQFF. The CDR3 coding sequence is TGTGCCTGGAGTGTACGGGGTCGGGATGAGCAGTTCTTC.

The chain employs TRBV5-1 and TRBJ2-7, with 8 bases that match TRBD1. The V and J ends lost 3 bases and 1 base, in that order; junction bases with no gene match: 9. In germline, CDR1 is SGHRS, CDR2 YFSETQ. The CDR3 is 16 amino acids. CDR3 amino acids: CASSSGQGGGSYEQYF. As DNA, the CDR3 is TGCGCCAGCAGCTCCGGACAGGGCGGAGGGTCCTACGAGCAGTACTTC.